The 15 T cell receptor beta chains presented below share a single source sample, sequenced in a study of blood T cell repertoires in COVID-19. Method: immunoSEQ multiplex PCR; TCRdb's copy keeps in-frame clones and lacks some. The table shows over 100,000 clones, with 65% to 90% occurring only once. The sample consisted of peripheral blood. The receptors stem from a woman aged 55 to 70 with active or convalescent COVID-19.

The J gene is TRBJ2-1, the V gene TRBV7-9; no firm D call. The CDR3 consists of 13 residues. V was cut by 5 bases and J by 2 bases, with 7 bases left in between. Germline V gene data show CDR1 as SEHNR and CDR2 as FQNEAQ (reference sequence). The CDR3 sequence is CASSHLAYNEQFF. The CDR3 bases are TGTGCCAGCAGCCACCTAGCCTACAATGAGCAGTTCTTC.

The chain couples TRBV28 to TRBJ2-5; 8 nucleotides match TRBD2. This CDR3 has 16 residues. Looked up from germline, CDR1 is MDHEN and CDR2 is SYDVKM. With V trimmed by 2 bases and J by 2 bases, 7 bases remained unmatched. The CDR3 here is CASSLVFAGGQETQYF. DNA of the CDR3: TGTGCCAGCAGTTTAGTGTTTGCGGGGGGTCAAGAGACCCAGTACTTC. Combining the CDR3 with reference TRBV28 and TRBJ2-5 gives the whole variable domain DVKVTQSSRYLVKRTGEKVFLECVQDMDHENMFWYRQDPGLGLRLIYFSYDVKMKEKGDIPEGYSVSREKKERFSLILESASTNQTSMYLCASSLVFAGGQETQYFGPGTRLLVL.

The CDR3 coding sequence is TGTGCCACCAGTGATGCGGGACAGCCTAGCACAGATACGCAGTATTTT. It codes for CATSDAGQPSTDTQYF. The V call is TRBV24-1, the J call TRBJ2-3, with D possibly matching TRBD1 (7 bases). Germline V CDR1 and CDR2: KGHDR, SFDVKD. V lost 3 bases and J lost 0, with 12 bases in between. The CDR3 consists of 16 residues.

The chain recombines TRBV19 with TRBJ2-6, with D perhaps matching TRBD2 (6 bases). Germline V gene lookup returns CDR1 LNHDA and CDR2 SQIVND (reference sequence). Trimming shortened V by 10 bases and J by 1 base, and 8 bases separated the two germline ends. The CDR3 length is 13 residues. CDR3: CATSGSGANVLTF. CDR3 DNA: TGTGCCACCAGCGGGTCTGGGGCCAACGTCCTGACTTTC.

V and J are TRBV2 and TRBJ2-7, with D tentatively TRBD2 (6 bases). The V end lost 2 bases, the J end lost 3 bases, and 11 bases lay between the germline ends. The CDR3 extends over 14 amino acids. The germline gives CDR1 SNHLY, CDR2 FYNNEI. In DNA form, the CDR3 reads TGTGCCAGCAGTGAATCTTGGGGGGACTACGAGCAGTACTTC. Protein product: CASSESWGDYEQYF.

This clone was detected a few times. V usage is TRBV11-2 and J usage is TRBJ2-3, with D unresolved. The germline V and J ends were trimmed by 1 base and 0 bases, with 11 bases remaining between them. CDR3 length: 16 residues. In germline, CDR1 is SGHAT, CDR2 FQNNGV. The CDR3 DNA is TGTGCCAGCAGCTTAGGGGTGGTAGCCAGCACAGATACGCAGTATTTT. It yields the protein CASSLGVVASTDTQYF.

The count of this clone is one. The chain recombines TRBV9 with TRBJ2-7, with 7 bases fitting TRBD1. Germline V gives CDR1 SGDLS, CDR2 YYNGEE. The CDR3 covers 14 residues. J was trimmed by 0 bases and V by 9 bases; bases with no gene match: 9. This chain's CDR3 is CATEITGVSYEQYV. The DNA of the CDR3 is TGTGCCACCGAGATAACAGGGGTCTCCTACGAGCAGTACGTC.

This sequence joins TRBV6-5 and TRBJ2-7, with 8 nucleotides matching TRBD2. The CDR3 consists of 15 residues. CDR1 and CDR2 (germline): MNHEY, SVGAGI. The CDR3 protein is CASRYSSGLNYEQYV. CDR3 coding DNA: TGTGCCAGCAGGTACTCTAGCGGGCTTAACTACGAGCAGTACGTC.

On this clone: This specimen includes other DNA sequences encoding the same CDR3. This chain joins TRBV4-1 and TRBJ2-1, with TRBD2 matching 13 bases. This CDR3 is built from 16 residues. V gave up 3 bases and J gave up 7 bases; unmatched junction bases: 6. CDR1 is MGHRA and CDR2 is YSYEKL in the germline V gene. The CDR3 nucleotides are TGCGCCAGCAGCCAGGAGGGACTAGCGGGAAAGAATGAGCAGTTCTTC. Residues: CASSQEGLAGKNEQFF.

The CDR3 here is CASSYSTGDYRTDTQYF. In DNA form, the CDR3 reads TGTGCCAGCAGTTACTCGACCGGGGACTACAGGACAGATACGCAGTATTTT. The chain couples TRBV6-2 or TRBV6-3 to TRBJ2-3; 7 bases fit TRBD2. V trimming: 0 bases; J trimming: 3 bases; junction bases outside the gene matches: 9. The CDR3 runs to 17 residues. The V gene's germline CDR1 is MNHEY and CDR2 SVGEGT.

J is TRBJ2-3 and V is TRBV7-8; perhaps TRBD2 as D (6 bases). Germline loops: CDR1 SGHVS, CDR2 FQNEAQ. The CDR3 is 16 amino acids. V was trimmed by 3 bases and J by 4 bases, leaving 17 bases between them. The CDR3 sequence is CASSFGVGGGADTQYF. The CDR3 DNA reads as TGTGCCAGCAGCTTTGGGGTGGGGGGAGGCGCAGATACGCAGTATTTT. The full variable domain, in which reference TRBV7-8 and TRBJ2-3 provide the parts outside the CDR3, is GAGVSQSPRYKVAKRGQDVALRCDPISGHVSLFWYQQALGQGPEFLTYFQNEAQLDKSGLPSDRFFAERPEGSVSTLKIQRTQQEDSAVYLCASSFGVGGGADTQYFGPGTRLTVL.

The chain uses TRBV11-2 and TRBJ2-1; maybe TRBD2 (6 bases). The CDR3 contains 14 residues. Germline V gene data show CDR1 as SGHAT and CDR2 as FQNNGV. Trimming pared 8 bases from V and 6 bases from J, leaving 17 bases between. CDR3 DNA: TGTGCCAGCCACACGGGGGTAAGCCCCAATGAGCAGTTCTTC. Amino acid sequence: CASHTGVSPNEQFF.

The genes are TRBV6-2 or TRBV6-3 and TRBJ1-1; D is uncertain. V was clipped by 0 bases and J by 7 bases, with 6 bases between them. CDR1 is MNHEY, CDR2 SVGEGT, per germline. CDR3 length equals 12 residues. In DNA, the CDR3 is TGTGCCAGCAGTTACTCATACGGTGAAGCTTTCTTT. The encoded protein is CASSYSYGEAFF.

In this sample, this clone turned up a few times. The chain recombines TRBV19 with TRBJ1-2; 8 positions match TRBD1. Unmatched junction bases numbered 15, after V lost 5 bases and J lost 7 bases. Germline CDR1 is LNHDA and CDR2 is SQIVND (reference sequence). The CDR3 length is 16 residues. CDR3 loop: CASSLYSVDREAGYTF. In DNA form, the CDR3 reads TGTGCCAGTAGTCTCTATAGCGTGGACAGGGAGGCTGGCTACACCTTC.

V usage is TRBV2 and J usage is TRBJ2-2; the match to TRBD1 covers 7 bases. The CDR3 is 15 amino acids. Germline CDR1 reads SNHLY; CDR2 reads FYNNEI. Losses at the gene ends were 5 bases for V and 0 bases for J; bases not matched to a gene: 3. Here the CDR3 reads CASSTTGANTGELFF. In nucleotides, the CDR3 is TGTGCCAGCAGTACCACAGGGGCGAACACCGGGGAGCTGTTTTTT.